This T cell receptor beta chain was obtained from a study of blood T cells in healthy people across ages (dated by TCRdb to 2015 to 2017). Regarding the complete study: In model experiments, template switching captured about one uniquely barcoded TCR beta cDNA molecule for every two T cells. To avoid experimental bias, donors of different ages were randomly spread across the sequencing lanes. The study analyzed two additional independent replicas of 1 million unique cDNA reads from the same blood draw for two donors, one aged 18 to 30 and one aged 80 or older. Using deep sequencing normalized with unique cDNA molecular identifiers, the study measured how TCR beta repertoire diversity changes with age. The donors were divided into four age groups: young (average about 15 years), middle-aged (about 40), aged (about 61) and long-lived (nearly 85).

From the cysteine through the phenylalanine, the CDR3 covers 13 amino acids. CDR3 DNA is the only sequence kept; it has 39 bases, read in frame from the first base. According to the germline V gene (reference sequence), CDR1 reads DFQATT and CDR2 reads SNEGSKA. The V end loses 6 bases and the J end loses 1 base, and a stretch of 9 bases separates them. Comment on this clonotype: This receptor's antigen is unknown. No per-base quality is available; no much larger clone lies one base away.

The donors were 40 or so Caucasian individuals from Russia, aged roughly 6 to 100 years, who were systemically healthy. Ten milliliters of peripheral blood were collected from each donor into EDTA-treated Vacutainer tubes. Ficoll-Paque density-gradient centrifugation was used to isolate PBMCs, with at least 6.5 million per sample. Trizol reagent was used to extract total RNA from PBMCs, with at least 6 micrograms per sample. Naive CD45RAhigh/CD27high T cell percentages were measured by flow cytometry on a PBMC aliquot from every donor. The study at large found these results: A strong correlation was found between observed TCR beta diversity and the percentage of naive T cells measured by flow cytometry. Compared with the aged group, more naive CD4+ T cells, fewer expanded clones and increased TCR diversity were shown by the long-lived group, suggesting age selection. Observed TCR beta diversity per million T cells fell roughly linearly with age, and a significant reduction was already apparent by age roughly 41. Estimates of total diversity from one million sequenced T cells were regarded as lower bounds and underestimates. Because profiling used bulk unsorted PBMCs, naive and antigen-experienced compartments could not be compared conclusively. The CMV infection status of donors was not known, potentially confounding age-related changes in expanded clonotypes.

To prepare the library, 5' RACE was applied. This sample was sequenced with an Illumina HiSeq 2500. A second roughly 7 to 11 cycle PCR used a sample-barcoded 5' primer and a J-beta primer mix. A template-switch 5' adaptor carrying 12 random nucleotides introduced a unique molecular identifier onto each TCR beta cDNA molecule. Each sample yielded at least 3 million CDR3-containing paired-end reads. All of the RNA was converted into first-strand cDNA using the Mint cDNA synthesis kit, with a TRBC-specific oligonucleotide serving as the primer. Following uracil-DNA glycosylase treatment, all cDNA underwent a first 18-cycle PCR with the universal primers M1SS and BC2_uni_R. Processing in the source paper ran as follows. Normalization of each sample was performed by random selection of 1 million high-quality reads, each carrying a distinct molecular identifier. Reads sharing molecular identifiers were discarded rather than binned into consensus sequences. MiTCR, run with a Q25 quality threshold and the strictest error-elimination algorithm, handled CDR3 identification, clonotype clustering and error correction. A nonparametric unseen species model with Euler transformation was used to estimate lower-bound total TCR beta diversity. TCRdb reprocessing: public reads trimmed at Q25 with fastp, clones called with MiXCR, in-frame beta chains kept. Every distinct CDR3 protein forms one entry, paired with its most common genes and DNA. These V and J calls originate from TCRdb's pipeline instead of the authors' own analysis. The sample yields 1.5 million to 2 million distinct CDR3 sequences; around 35% were counted once. The top ten clonotypes cover about 11% of the sample.

The specimen sequenced was blood. The chain couples TRBV20-1 to TRBJ2-2; the D segment cannot be called with confidence. This clonotype was sampled from a woman aged 25 to 39 in good health. The nucleotide sequence is given as TGCAGTGCCACGTTGGGGAACACCGGGGAGCTGTTTTTT. It encodes CSATLGNTGELFF.